Listed below are T cell receptor beta chains from one sample, sequenced in a study of T-cell memory formation after mild COVID-19. MiXCR was run by TCRdb on the 5' RACE reads, yielding one entry per CDR3 protein. The table lists 400,000 or so distinct CDR3 sequences, 20% to 25% of them singletons, with 12% in the top ten. Sample: PBMCs or a T cell subset sorted from them (not recorded which). The origin of the receptors is an adult woman who had mild COVID-19 (a few samples of this study predate the infection). Cell type and time point are not known. The CDR3 runs from the conserved cysteine through the conserved F or W. The D gene is left open where the match is weak. Rows give clone size only sometimes, using once, few, many, or a class for an expanded clone.

TRBJ2-7 many TRBV7-9 TRBD2 CASSLSGRAGEQYF TGTGCCAGCAGCCTCAGCGGGAGGGCCGGCGAGCAGTACTTC
TRBJ2-7 - TRBV2 - CASRATSSYEQYF TGTGCCAGCAGAGCGACTTCGTCCTACGAGCAGTACTTC
TRBJ2-3 - TRBV7-9 - CASSLPSTDTQYF TGTGCCAGCAGCTTGCCAAGCACAGATACGCAGTATTTT
TRBJ2-7 few TRBV5-1 - CASSTTGINEQYF TGCGCCAGCAGCACCACAGGGATCAACGAGCAGTACTTC
TRBJ1-2 few TRBV7-2 - CASSLAGAEDYGYTF TGTGCCAGCAGCTTAGCAGGCGCGGAAGACTATGGCTACACCTTC
TRBJ1-1 - TRBV24-1 - CATSAPREQGRTEAFF TGTGCCACCAGTGCCCCGAGGGAGCAGGGGCGCACTGAAGCTTTCTTT
TRBJ2-2 - TRBV3-1 TRBD1 CASSPLGQGALANTGELFF TGTGCCAGCAGCCCATTAGGTCAGGGGGCACTTGCGAACACCGGGGAGCTGTTTTTT
TRBJ1-6 - TRBV6-5 - CASSYTPGPRLPPDSPLHF TGTGCCAGCAGTTACACCCCGGGACCGAGACTTCCTCCCGATTCACCCCTCCACTTT
TRBJ2-1 many TRBV7-2 - CASSSSTMDYNEQFF TGTGCCAGCAGCTCCTCGACGATGGATTACAATGAGCAGTTCTTC
TRBJ2-1 - TRBV4-3 TRBD2 CASSPVPGLAGGYNEQFF TGCGCCAGCAGCCCTGTACCGGGACTAGCGGGTGGGTACAATGAGCAGTTCTTC
TRBJ1-1 - TRBV9 TRBD1 CASSPSTGRTEAFF TGTGCCAGCAGCCCTTCGACAGGGAGGACTGAAGCTTTCTTT
TRBJ2-3 - TRBV6-5 - CASSYSEGSTDTQYF TGTGCCAGCAGTTACTCGGAGGGGAGCACAGATACGCAGTATTTT
TRBJ1-5 - TRBV27 - CASTLPNQPQHF TGTGCCAGCACCCTCCCCAATCAGCCCCAGCATTTT
TRBJ1-1 few TRBV7-2 - CASSLVVGVTEAFF TGTGCCAGCAGCTTAGTAGTCGGGGTTACTGAAGCTTTCTTT
TRBJ1-5 few TRBV10-3 TRBD1 CAIRWDSTQPQHF TGTGCCATCAGATGGGACAGCACTCAGCCCCAGCATTTT
TRBJ2-5 - TRBV9 - CASSPSHSQETQYF TGTGCCAGCAGCCCGTCGCACAGCCAAGAGACCCAGTACTTC
TRBJ2-7 few TRBV5-1 - CASSREGGPYEQYF TGCGCCAGCAGCAGAGAGGGGGGTCCCTACGAGCAGTACTTC
TRBJ2-5 - TRBV7-8 - CASSLGGAGAQETQYF TGTGCCAGCAGCTTAGGGGGGGCGGGGGCCCAAGAGACCCAGTACTTC
TRBJ1-2 few TRBV20-1 - CSAGAGSLGGTF TGCAGTGCCGGCGCAGGTTCATTAGGGGGCACCTTC
TRBJ1-1 - TRBV10-3 - CAIKESAGVVEAFF TGTGCCATCAAGGAATCGGCAGGGGTGGTTGAAGCTTTCTTT
TRBJ2-5 - TRBV29-1 - CSVGEETQYF TGCAGCGTAGGTGAGGAGACCCAGTACTTC
TRBJ2-1 few TRBV9 TRBD2 CASSVSGAKYNEQFF TGTGCCAGCAGCGTCAGCGGGGCTAAGTACAATGAGCAGTTCTTC
TRBJ2-3 once TRBV11-1 - CASSLRSRGARTDTQYF TGTGCCAGCAGCTTAAGGTCCCGGGGGGCCCGCACAGATACGCAGTATTTT
TRBJ1-2 - TRBV12-3/TRBV12-4 - CASSSAGTSRGYGYTF TGTGCCAGCAGTTCGGCAGGGACCTCACGCGGATATGGCTACACCTTC
TRBJ2-3 - TRBV24-1 TRBD2 CATSRLAGAEDTQYF TGTGCCACCAGTCGTCTAGCGGGAGCGGAAGATACGCAGTATTTT
TRBJ2-3 - TRBV27 TRBD2 CASNLAGTDTQYF TGTGCCAGCAATCTAGCGGGCACAGATACGCAGTATTTT
TRBJ2-3 - TRBV7-2 TRBD2 CDSSFTSGTDTQYF TGTGACAGCAGCTTCACTAGCGGGACGGATACGCAGTATTTT
TRBJ2-3 - TRBV20-1 - CSARPGWLSTDTQYF TGCAGTGCTAGGCCCGGCTGGCTAAGCACAGATACGCAGTATTTT
TRBJ1-1 many TRBV29-1 - CSVARQGNTEAFF TGCAGCGTCGCTAGGCAGGGGAACACTGAAGCTTTCTTT
TRBJ2-7 many TRBV4-2 - CASSQESQGQPSYEQYF TGTGCCAGCAGCCAAGAAAGTCAGGGCCAACCTTCCTACGAGCAGTACTTC
TRBJ2-3 - TRBV29-1 - CSVEYSKGVWSTDTQYF TGCAGCGTTGAGTACTCCAAAGGGGTTTGGAGCACAGATACGCAGTATTTT
TRBJ1-5 - TRBV20-1 TRBD1 CSARRTGGSQPQHF TGCAGTGCTAGGAGGACAGGGGGCTCTCAGCCCCAGCATTTT
TRBJ1-1 - TRBV6-2/TRBV6-3 TRBD1 CASSSGTGALGTEAFF TGTGCCAGCAGTTCCGGGACAGGGGCCCTTGGGACTGAAGCTTTCTTT
TRBJ2-7 - TRBV2 - CAIDVRGTVHEQYF TGTGCCATCGACGTCCGGGGGACAGTCCACGAGCAGTACTTC
TRBJ2-1 - TRBV5-6 - CASSLAPEGHNEQFF TGTGCCAGCAGCTTGGCCCCGGAGGGCCACAATGAGCAGTTCTTC
TRBJ1-4 - TRBV2 - CASRLEGRQGANEKLFF TGTGCCAGCCGACTAGAAGGACGGCAAGGGGCTAATGAAAAACTGTTTTTT